What follows describes a single T cell receptor (beta chain). Other DNA sequences in this specimen translate into the identical CDR3. TCRdb keeps only in-frame clones here, not all; method: immunoSEQ multiplex PCR. Of about 2 million clones in the sample, roughly 95% are singletons; the top ten hold around 1.2%. CD45RO-negative CD8 cells positively selected for CCR7 made up the naive population, which excluded terminally differentiated effector memory CD45RA+ cells. The data belong to a study of shared clonotypes between healthy human individuals. This receptor was identified in a man younger than 30 in good health. The sequenced sample was naive CD8+ T cells sorted from blood.

CDR3 in amino acids: CASSLAGYGTDTQYF. CDR3 coding DNA: TGTGCCAGCAGCTTAGCGGGGTACGGCACAGATACGCAGTATTTT. The genes are TRBV6-5 and TRBJ2-3, with 8 nucleotides matching TRBD2. V gave up 6 bases and J gave up 1 base; unmatched junction bases: 6. The CDR3 sequence is 15 residues long. Germline assignment: CDR1 MNHEY and CDR2 SVGAGI.